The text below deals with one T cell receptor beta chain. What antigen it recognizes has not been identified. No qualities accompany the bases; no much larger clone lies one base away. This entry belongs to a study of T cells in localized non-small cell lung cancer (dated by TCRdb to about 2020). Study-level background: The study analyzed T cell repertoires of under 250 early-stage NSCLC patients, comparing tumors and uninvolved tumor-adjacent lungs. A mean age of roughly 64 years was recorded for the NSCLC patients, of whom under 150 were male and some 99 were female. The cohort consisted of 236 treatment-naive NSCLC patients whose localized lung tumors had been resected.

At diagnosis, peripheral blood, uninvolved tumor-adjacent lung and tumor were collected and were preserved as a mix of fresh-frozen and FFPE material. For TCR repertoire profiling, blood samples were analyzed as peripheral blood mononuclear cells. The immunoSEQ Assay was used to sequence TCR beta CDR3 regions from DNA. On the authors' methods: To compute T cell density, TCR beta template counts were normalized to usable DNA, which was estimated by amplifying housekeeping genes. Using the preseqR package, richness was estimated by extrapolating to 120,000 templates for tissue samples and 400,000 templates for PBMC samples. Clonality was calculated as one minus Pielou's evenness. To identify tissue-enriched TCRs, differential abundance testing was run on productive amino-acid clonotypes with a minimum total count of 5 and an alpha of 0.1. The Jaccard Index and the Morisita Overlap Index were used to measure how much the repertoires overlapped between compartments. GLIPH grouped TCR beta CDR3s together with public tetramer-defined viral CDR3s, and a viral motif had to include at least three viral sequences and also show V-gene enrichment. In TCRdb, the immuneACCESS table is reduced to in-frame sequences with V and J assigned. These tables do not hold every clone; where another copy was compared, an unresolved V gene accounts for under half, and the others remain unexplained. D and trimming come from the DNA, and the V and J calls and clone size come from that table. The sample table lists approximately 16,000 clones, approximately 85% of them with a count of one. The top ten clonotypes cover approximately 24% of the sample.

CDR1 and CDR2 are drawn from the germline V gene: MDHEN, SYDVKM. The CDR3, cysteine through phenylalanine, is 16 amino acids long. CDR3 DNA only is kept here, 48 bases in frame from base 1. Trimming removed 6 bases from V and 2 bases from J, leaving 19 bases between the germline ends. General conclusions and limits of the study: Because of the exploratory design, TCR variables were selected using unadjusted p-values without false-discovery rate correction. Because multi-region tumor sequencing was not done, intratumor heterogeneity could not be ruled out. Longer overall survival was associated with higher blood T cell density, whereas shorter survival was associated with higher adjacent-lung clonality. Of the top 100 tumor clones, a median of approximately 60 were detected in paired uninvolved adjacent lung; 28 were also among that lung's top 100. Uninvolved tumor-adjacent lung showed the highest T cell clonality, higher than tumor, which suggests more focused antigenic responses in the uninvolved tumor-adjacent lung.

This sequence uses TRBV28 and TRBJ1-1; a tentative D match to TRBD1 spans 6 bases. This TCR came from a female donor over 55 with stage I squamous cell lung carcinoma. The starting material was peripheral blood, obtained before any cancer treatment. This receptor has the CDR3 CASSRLGGPENTEAFF. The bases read TGTGCCAGCAGCCGTTTGGGGGGGCCCGAAAACACTGAAGCTTTCTTT.